The clone carrying this T cell receptor beta chain was recorded once. The antigen remains unidentified. Investigators merged groups given second doses at roughly 4 or roughly 12 weeks. These data originate in a study of T cell responses to AZD1222 COVID-19 vaccine. General study points: Unmutated variant regions are reportedly the target of nearly half of TCRs that are spike-specific. Researchers took repertoire samples only after the peak T cell response had come.

Germline V gene sequence: CDR1 SGHTA, CDR2 FQGNSA. Trimming took 5 bases from V and 9 from J, leaving 20 bases between them. The CDR3 covers 15 residues. The table came from immunoSEQ multiplex PCR; TCRdb's copy has only in-frame clones and leaves some out. The data hold 90,000 to 120,000 clones, with about 90% observed a single time. This material consisted of peripheral blood, taken 28 days after the second AZD1222 dose. This clonotype originated in an adult who received the AZD1222 COVID-19 vaccine. This chain connects TRBV7-2 to TRBJ1-5; a possible D gene is TRBD1 (5 bases). Here the CDR3 reads CASSLYDSTVAPQHF. The CDR3 coding sequence is TGTGCCAGCAGCCTTTACGACAGCACCGTCGCGCCCCAGCATTTT.